Listed below are T cell receptor beta chains from one sample, sequenced in a study of blood T cell repertoires in COVID-19. Some clones are missing from TCRdb's copy, which holds only in-frame ones; the method was immunoSEQ multiplex PCR. The repertoire includes roughly 260,000 clones, more than 90% of them detected once, and under 3% sits in the top ten. The sequenced sample consisted of peripheral blood. All receptors come from a person in their late teens or twenties with COVID-19, enrolled during active disease. CDR3s include the opening cysteine and the closing phenylalanine or tryptophan. The D gene is left open where the match is weak. Rows give clone size only sometimes, using once, few, many, or a class for an expanded clone.

-	TRBV10-1	15	TRBJ2-1	-	TGCGCCAGCAGTTCGGTTCAGCGGTCTTACAATGAGCAGTTCTTC	CASSSVQRSYNEQFF
-	TRBV28	16	TRBJ1-6	TRBD1	TGTGCCAGCAGTTCCCCACAACAGGGGGTAAATTCACCCCTCCACTTT	CASSSPQQGVNSPLHF
once	TRBV13	14	TRBJ2-5	-	TGTGCCAGCTCCCTTGGGGGGAGTTTTGAGACCCAGTACTTC	CASSLGGSFETQYF
-	TRBV6-6	15	TRBJ2-2	-	TGTGCCAGCACCGACTTTACGTCGGGGTCCGGGGAGCTGTTTTTT	CASTDFTSGSGELFF
-	TRBV5-1	15	TRBJ1-6	TRBD1	TGCGCCAGCAGCGGACCACAGGGGGGAGATTCACCCCTCCACTTT	CASSGPQGGDSPLHF
-	TRBV1	14	TRBJ1-2	-	TGCACCAGCAGCCAAGTTTACCCGGACTATGGCTACACCTTC	CTSSQVYPDYGYTF
-	TRBV27	16	TRBJ2-7	TRBD1	TGTGCCAGCAGTTTATCCGGGACAGGAAGCTCCTACGAGCAGTACTTC	CASSLSGTGSSYEQYF
-	TRBV5-8	13	TRBJ2-2	-	TGTGCCAGCAGCCCGGGGAGCACCGGGGAGCTGTTTTTT	CASSPGSTGELFF
-	TRBV3-1/TRBV3-2	14	TRBJ2-3	TRBD2	TGTGCCAGCGGGGGACTAGCGGGAGCAGATACGCAGTATTTT	CASGGLAGADTQYF
-	TRBV24-1	15	TRBJ2-7	TRBD1	TGTGCCACCAGCCCCTCAGGGGGCTCAAATGGCGAGCAGTACTTC	CATSPSGGSNGEQYF
-	TRBV7-8	13	TRBJ1-5	-	TGTGCCAGCAGCTTAGGAGGGAGTCAGCCCCAGCATTTT	CASSLGGSQPQHF
-	TRBV10-1	14	TRBJ2-7	-	TGCGCCAGCAGTGAGGGATCAGGGTACTACGAGCAGTACTTC	CASSEGSGYYEQYF
-	TRBV2	14	TRBJ1-4	-	TGTGCCAGCAGTGAGGGCAGGTCTAATGAAAAACTGTTTTTT	CASSEGRSNEKLFF
-	TRBV25-1	15	TRBJ2-7	TRBD1	TGTGCCAGCAGTGTCCGGGACAGGGCATCCCACGAGCAGTACTTC	CASSVRDRASHEQYF
-	TRBV24-1	16	TRBJ1-5	TRBD1	TGTGCCACCAGTGATGCCGGGCGGACAGGGGTTCAGCCCCAGCATTTT	CATSDAGRTGVQPQHF
-	TRBV7-9	17	TRBJ2-5	TRBD2	TGTGCCAGCAGCTTAGCCCTAGCGGGAGGCAATGATGAGACCCAGTACTTC	CASSLALAGGNDETQYF
-	TRBV19	16	TRBJ1-2	-	TGTGCCAGTAGTACCGCACCGCTAGGTGCCAACTATGGCTACACCTTC	CASSTAPLGANYGYTF
once	TRBV3-1/TRBV3-2	15	TRBJ1-2	TRBD1	TGTGCCAGCAGCCGAGACCCAGGGACAGGGTATGGCTACACCTTC	CASSRDPGTGYGYTF